What follows is one T cell receptor beta chain and its context. There is no known antigen for this receptor. No base quality information exists; no much larger clone differs at one position. Libraries from unsorted PBMCs were made from 2 million PBMCs kept in RNAlater at -80 degrees C until RNA extraction. PBMCs were separated from peripheral blood using Ficoll-Hypaque density gradient centrifugation and then cryopreserved in liquid nitrogen. cDNA synthesis used template-switch 5'RACE with a primer carrying a 10-nucleotide random unique molecular identifier tagging each TCR transcript. Each sequencing run produced over 160 million TCR-beta sequences covering 15-18 subjects. Total RNA was extracted with the RNeasy kit. The KAPA Real-time Library Amplification kit was used to amplify TCR-beta VDJ regions with primers targeting the TCR constant region and the 5'RACE anchor. Sample indexes and Illumina adaptors were added in a first PCR, and a second PCR then increased library yield. After Ampure bead purification, the TCR product of roughly 650 bp was size-selected on a 2% E-gel SizeSelection system. Before pooling, library quality was checked on a Bioanalyzer, concentration was measured with Qubit, and libraries were quantified with the Kapa Library Quantification kit. Paired-end 2 x 150 bp sequencing of the libraries was performed on an Illumina HiSeq 2500. To increase sequence diversity, roughly 24-32% phiX was spiked into each library pool. The study's processing was this. Quality-filtered reads were processed with the UMI-based MiGEC pipeline, and over 90% of raw TCR sequences were removed by the MiGEC pipeline during error correction. IMGT germline references were used for aligning VDJ genes, and each clonotype was defined as a unique CDR3 amino acid sequence together with its V-J genes. Clonal expansion, Shannon diversity and CDR3 relatedness (CalcPairwiseDistances, ClusterSamples) were evaluated with VDJtools, and phylogenetic trees were built with CLCbio workbench. Clones with at least 8 unique UMIs were defined as expanded, with this threshold being based on coefficient-of-variation modelling across technical triplicates. TCRdb reprocessing: public reads trimmed at Q25 with fastp, clones called with MiXCR, in-frame beta chains kept. Duplicate CDR3 protein sequences are folded into a single record with the most common DNA and genes. It is TCRdb's table, rather than the study itself, that gives the V and J calls and clone size. Recorded for this sample are fewer than 25,000 distinct CDR3 sequences; roughly 10% of them occurred a single time. About 20% of the sample rests with the top ten.

This record comes from a study of neurological immune-mediated disorders (dated 2019 in TCRdb). Study-wide context: Using UMI-based sequencing, the study compared peripheral blood TCR-beta repertoires from patients with HTLV-I-associated myelopathy (HAM/TSP), patients with multiple sclerosis, and healthy controls. The approximately 100 TCR-beta libraries included longitudinal samples, technical triplicates and paired sorted CD4+ and CD8+ T-cell subsets alongside PBMC samples. The cohort was made up of 68 subjects, consisting of around 14 HAM/TSP patients, some 34 multiple sclerosis patients and about 20 healthy controls.

What the work shows at the level of the full study, not this receptor alone: Expanded clones from different subjects shared no identical CDR3 amino acid sequences, which suggests that TCR-beta repertoires were private in all groups. TCR clonal expansion was greatest in HAM/TSP patients and smallest in MS patients, who ranked below even healthy controls.

Sequenced input: PBMCs. The receptor's source is a woman aged 55 to 70 with HTLV-1-associated myelopathy (HAM/TSP).

At the DNA level, the sequence is TGTTCTAGCAGCAAAAACTTATTGGGGACAGATGAAGCTTTCTTT. This sequence encodes CSSSKNLLGTDEAFF. The rearranged chain carries TRBV21-1 and TRBJ1-1; the table's D call of TRBD1 was not tested on the DNA. TRBV21-1 is noted as a pseudogene. Inclusive of the bounding cysteine and phenylalanine, the CDR3 is 15 residues long. Only the CDR3 DNA is retained, 45 bases long and in frame from the first base.